This T cell receptor beta chain was recorded in a study of cytomegalovirus exposure and HLA in healthy donors. Whole-study results and caveats: Relative to equally common others, HLA-associated TCR beta chains showed greater clonal expansion in a later analysis. Of the V segments, some could not be distinguished, including TRBV6-2 and TRBV6-3, and were excluded.

CDR1 is PRHDT, CDR2 FYEKMQ, per germline (reference sequence). The CDR3 consists of 14 residues. Trimming left V 4 bases short and J 8 bases short, with 17 bases between. 60 Vbeta and 13 Jbeta primers were used in PCR. Some clones are missing from TCRdb's copy, which holds only in-frame ones; the method was immunoSEQ multiplex PCR. The repertoire consists of just over 200,000 clones, with 65% to 85% occurring once and the leading ten covering about 1.7%. This clone appeared a few times. Its antigen remains unidentified. This sequence originates from a man aged 45-60 years in good health and CMV-seronegative. Sequencing used PBMCs. J is TRBJ1-1 and V is TRBV13; D might be TRBD1 (5 bases). DNA of the CDR3: TGTGCCAGCAGCTCACAGGTTCACGCTTTGGAAGCTTTCTTT. Encoded protein: CASSSQVHALEAFF.